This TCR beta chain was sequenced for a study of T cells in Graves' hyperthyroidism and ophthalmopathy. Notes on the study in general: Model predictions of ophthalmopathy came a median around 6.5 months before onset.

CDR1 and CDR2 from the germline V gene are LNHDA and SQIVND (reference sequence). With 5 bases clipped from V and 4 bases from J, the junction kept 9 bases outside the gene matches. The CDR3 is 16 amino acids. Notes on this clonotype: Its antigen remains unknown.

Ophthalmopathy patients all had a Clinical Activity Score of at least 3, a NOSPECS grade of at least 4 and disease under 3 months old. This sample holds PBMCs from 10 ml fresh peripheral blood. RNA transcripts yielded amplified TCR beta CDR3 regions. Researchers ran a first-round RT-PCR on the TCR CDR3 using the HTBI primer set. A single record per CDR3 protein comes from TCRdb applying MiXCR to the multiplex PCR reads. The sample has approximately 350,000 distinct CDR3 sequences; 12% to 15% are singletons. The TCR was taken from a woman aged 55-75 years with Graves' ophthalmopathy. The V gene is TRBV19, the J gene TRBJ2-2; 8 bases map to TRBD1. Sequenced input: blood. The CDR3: CASSYPGQGRTGELFF. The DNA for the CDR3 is TGTGCCAGTAGTTACCCCGGACAGGGTCGCACCGGGGAGCTGTTTTTT.